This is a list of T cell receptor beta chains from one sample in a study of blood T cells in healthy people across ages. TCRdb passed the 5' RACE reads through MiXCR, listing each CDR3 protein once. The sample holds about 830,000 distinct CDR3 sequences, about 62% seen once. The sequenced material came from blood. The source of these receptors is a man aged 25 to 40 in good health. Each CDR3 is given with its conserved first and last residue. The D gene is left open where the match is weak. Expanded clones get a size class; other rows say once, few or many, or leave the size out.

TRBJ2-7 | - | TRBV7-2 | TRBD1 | CASSDPKGTGEGEQYF | TGTGCCAGCAGCGACCCCAAGGGGACAGGGGAGGGCGAGCAGTACTTC
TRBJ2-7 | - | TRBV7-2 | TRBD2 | CASSPPSGGAFNYEQYF | TGTGCCAGCAGCCCGCCTAGCGGGGGGGCATTCAACTACGAGCAGTACTTC
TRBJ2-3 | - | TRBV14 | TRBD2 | CASSQDGGGVTDTQYF | TGTGCCAGCAGCCAAGATGGCGGGGGGGTCACAGATACGCAGTATTTT
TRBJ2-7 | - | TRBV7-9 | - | CASSLVGNRDPYEQYF | TGTGCCAGCAGCTTAGTCGGTAACCGAGATCCCTACGAGCAGTACTTC
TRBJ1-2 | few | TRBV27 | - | CASRKLDSNYGYTF | TGTGCCAGCAGAAAACTGGACAGTAACTATGGCTACACCTTC
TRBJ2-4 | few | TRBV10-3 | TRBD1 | CAISETGGLAKNIQYF | TGTGCCATCAGTGAGACAGGGGGCTTAGCCAAAAACATTCAGTACTTC
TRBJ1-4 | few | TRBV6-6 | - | CASILGEKLFF | TGTGCCAGCATCCTTGGGGAAAAACTGTTTTTT
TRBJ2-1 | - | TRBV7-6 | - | CASSLLLEGEQFF | TGTGCCAGCAGCCTACTACTGGAGGGTGAGCAGTTCTTC
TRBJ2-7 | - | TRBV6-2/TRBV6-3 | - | CASRSYGTAYEQYF | TGTGCCAGCAGATCCTACGGGACCGCCTACGAGCAGTACTTC
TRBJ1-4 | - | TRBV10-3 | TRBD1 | CAIREGAGGEKLFF | TGTGCCATCAGAGAGGGGGCAGGCGGTGAAAAACTGTTTTTT
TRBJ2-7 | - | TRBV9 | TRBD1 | CASSSTGGEFSEQYF | TGTGCCAGCAGCTCTACAGGGGGCGAGTTTTCCGAGCAGTACTTC
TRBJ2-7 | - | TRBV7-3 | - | CASSLYRGPYEQYF | TGTGCCAGCAGCTTGTATCGGGGACCCTACGAGCAGTACTTC
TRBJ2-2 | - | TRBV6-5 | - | CASSYSIPGNTGELFF | TGTGCCAGCAGTTACTCGATACCAGGGAACACCGGGGAGCTGTTTTTT
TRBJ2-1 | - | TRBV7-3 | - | CASSSGTYRYNEQFF | TGTGCCAGCAGCTCCGGGACATACCGTTACAATGAGCAGTTCTTC
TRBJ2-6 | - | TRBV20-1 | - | CSARDSGPGSPLGANVLTF | TGCAGTGCTAGAGATAGTGGGCCAGGGAGCCCTTTGGGGGCCAACGTCCTGACTTTC
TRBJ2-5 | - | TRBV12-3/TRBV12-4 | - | CASSLSPGTPGTQYF | TGTGCCAGCAGTTTATCCCCAGGAACCCCTGGGACCCAGTACTTC
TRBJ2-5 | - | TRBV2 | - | CASSGGVEQYF | TGTGCCAGCAGCGGCGGGGTGGAGCAGTACTTC
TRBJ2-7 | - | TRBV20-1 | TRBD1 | CSARQGVSYEQYF | TGCAGTGCTAGACAGGGGGTTTCTTACGAGCAGTACTTC
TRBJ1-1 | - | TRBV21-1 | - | CASSKEVRTNTEAFF | TGTGCCAGCAGCAAAGAGGTCAGGACTAACACTGAAGCTTTCTTT
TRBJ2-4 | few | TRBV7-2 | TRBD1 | CASSLRDRGNIQYF | TGTGCCAGCAGCTTGCGGGACAGGGGGAACATTCAGTACTTC
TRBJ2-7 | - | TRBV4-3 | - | CASSQGAGDYYYEQYF | TGCGCCAGCAGCCAAGGGGCAGGGGACTATTACTACGAGCAGTACTTC
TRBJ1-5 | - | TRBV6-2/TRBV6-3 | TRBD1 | CASSPDRGGPWNNQPQHF | TGTGCCAGCAGTCCCGACAGGGGGGGCCCTTGGAACAATCAGCCCCAGCATTTT
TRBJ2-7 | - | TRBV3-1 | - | CASSQVRGSYEQYF | TGTGCCAGCAGCCAAGTCAGGGGTTCCTACGAGCAGTACTTC
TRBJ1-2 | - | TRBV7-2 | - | CASSTLRRGGYTF | TGTGCCAGCAGCACGCTTCGTAGAGGTGGCTACACCTTC
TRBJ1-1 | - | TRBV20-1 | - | CSARAGLMNTEAFF | TGCAGTGCTAGGGCGGGACTCATGAACACTGAAGCTTTCTTT
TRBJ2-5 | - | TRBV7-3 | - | CANSSDRDTNEQYF | TGTGCCAACAGTTCCGACCGGGACACCAATGAGCAGTACTTC
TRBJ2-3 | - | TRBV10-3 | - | CAIRARTGTGTDTQYF | TGTGCCATCAGAGCCCGTACCGGGACCGGCACAGATACGCAGTATTTT
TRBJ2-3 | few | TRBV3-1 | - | CASSQDSYTDTQYF | TGTGCCAGCAGCCAAGATTCCTACACAGATACGCAGTATTTT